This TCR beta chain was found in a study of monozygotic twins with inflammatory bowel disease. The input for each TCR library was approximately 3,800 ng of total RNA. TCRdb re-called the 5' RACE reads and catalogs CDR3 proteins one per entry, DNA excluded. Here the sample table reports 170,000 or so distinct CDR3 sequences. From whole blood, total RNA was isolated without any sorting of T cells. Material for sequencing was blood. The origin of this receptor is a human donor with ulcerative colitis or Crohn's disease, or a healthy co-twin of an affected twin (not recorded which).

The CDR3 here is CAITSGREGNEQFF. V and J are TRBV10-3 and TRBJ2-1; the D call of TRBD2 rests on TCRdb alone, since no DNA is present to check it. This CDR3 has 14 amino acids. From germline, CDR1 is ENHRY and CDR2 SYGVKD.